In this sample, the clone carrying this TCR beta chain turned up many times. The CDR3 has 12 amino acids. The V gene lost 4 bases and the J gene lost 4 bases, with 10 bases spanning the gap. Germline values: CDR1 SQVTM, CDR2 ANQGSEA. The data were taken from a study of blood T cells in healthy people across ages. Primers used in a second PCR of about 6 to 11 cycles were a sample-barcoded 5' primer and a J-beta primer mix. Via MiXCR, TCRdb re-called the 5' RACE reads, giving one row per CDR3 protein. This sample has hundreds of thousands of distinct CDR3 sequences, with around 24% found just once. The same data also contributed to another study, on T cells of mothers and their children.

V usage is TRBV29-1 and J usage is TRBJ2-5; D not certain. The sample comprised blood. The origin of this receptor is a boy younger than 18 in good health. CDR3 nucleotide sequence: TGCAGCGTTGGCGGCAGCGCAGAGACCCAGTACTTC. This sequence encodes CSVGGSAETQYF. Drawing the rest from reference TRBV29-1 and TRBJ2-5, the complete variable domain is SAVISQKPSRDICQRGTSLTIQCQVDSQVTMMFWYRQQPGQSLTLIATANQGSEATYESGFVIDKFPISRPNLTFSTLTVSNMSPEDSSIYLCSVGGSAETQYFGPGTRLLVL.